This is a list of T cell receptor beta chains from one sample in a study of regulatory T cells in long-lasting Graves disease. Via MiXCR, TCRdb re-called the multiplex PCR reads, giving one row per CDR3 protein. The profile shows 530,000 or so distinct CDR3 sequences, approximately 13% of them singletons. These data also formed part of another study, on T cells in Graves' hyperthyroidism and ophthalmopathy.

Specimen: peripheral blood mononuclear cells (PBMCs), collected at new diagnosis, from a patient treated with antithyroid drugs. The receptors derive from a man younger than 45 with Graves disease. CDR3s include the opening cysteine and the closing phenylalanine or tryptophan. The order of the fields is CDR3 protein, CDR3 DNA, V gene, clone size, D gene, J gene. A D gene is named only where the DNA matches it firmly. Only some rows state a clone size, as once, few, many or a class for expanded clones.

CDR3aa: CSARRDRTGELFF; CDR3nt: TGCAGCGCGCGCCGGGACAGGACCGGGGAGCTGTTTTTT; v_gene: TRBV29-1; abundance: many; d_gene: TRBD1; j_gene: TRBJ2-2
CDR3aa: CASSRRAGSFGETQYF; CDR3nt: TGCGCCAGCAGCCGACGAGCGGGCAGTTTTGGAGAGACCCAGTACTTC; v_gene: TRBV5-1; abundance: NA; d_gene: NA; j_gene: TRBJ2-5
CDR3aa: CASSGGIGLRDNEQFF; CDR3nt: TGCGCCAGCAGTGGTGGTATAGGGCTAAGGGACAATGAGCAGTTCTTC; v_gene: TRBV10-2; abundance: NA; d_gene: NA; j_gene: TRBJ2-1
CDR3aa: CASSDLGLGSEKLFF; CDR3nt: TGTGCCAGCAGTGACCTCGGGTTGGGGAGCGAAAAACTGTTTTTT; v_gene: TRBV25-1; abundance: NA; d_gene: NA; j_gene: TRBJ1-4
CDR3aa: CASSLSSGSPPYEQYF; CDR3nt: TGTGCCAGCAGTTTATCAAGCGGGAGTCCACCCTACGAGCAGTACTTC; v_gene: TRBV27; abundance: few; d_gene: TRBD2; j_gene: TRBJ2-7
CDR3aa: CASSVESNNEQFF; CDR3nt: TGTGCCAGCAGCGTAGAAAGCAACAATGAGCAGTTCTTC; v_gene: TRBV9; abundance: few; d_gene: NA; j_gene: TRBJ2-1
CDR3aa: CASSQDRGTDWVNEQFF; CDR3nt: TGTGCCAGCAGCCAAGATAGGGGGACAGATTGGGTCAATGAGCAGTTCTTC; v_gene: TRBV14; abundance: many; d_gene: TRBD1; j_gene: TRBJ2-1
CDR3aa: CSAGDRVGF; CDR3nt: TGCAGCGCGGGTGACAGGGTGGGATTC; v_gene: TRBV29-1; abundance: few; d_gene: TRBD1; j_gene: TRBJ1-2
CDR3aa: CASREQGARVYEQYF; CDR3nt: TGTGCCAGTAGGGAACAGGGGGCGCGGGTCTACGAGCAGTACTTC; v_gene: TRBV19; abundance: NA; d_gene: TRBD1; j_gene: TRBJ2-7
CDR3aa: CASSIWETQYF; CDR3nt: TGTGCCAGCAGCATATGGGAGACCCAGTACTTC; v_gene: TRBV6-1; abundance: many; d_gene: NA; j_gene: TRBJ2-5
CDR3aa: CASTDGGQAQETQYF; CDR3nt: TGTGCCAGTACAGACGGGGGACAGGCCCAAGAGACCCAGTACTTC; v_gene: TRBV19; abundance: few; d_gene: TRBD1; j_gene: TRBJ2-5
CDR3aa: CASLWTGGSGGYTF; CDR3nt: TGTGCCAGTCTCTGGACAGGGGGCTCAGGGGGCTACACCTTC; v_gene: TRBV19; abundance: many; d_gene: TRBD1; j_gene: TRBJ1-2
CDR3aa: CASSLASPNNEQFF; CDR3nt: TGTGCCAGCAGTTTAGCTAGCCCAAACAATGAGCAGTTCTTC; v_gene: TRBV12-3/TRBV12-4; abundance: many; d_gene: NA; j_gene: TRBJ2-1
CDR3aa: CASSPSLVGYTF; CDR3nt: TGTGCCAGCAGCCCCTCTCTGGTTGGCTACACCTTC; v_gene: TRBV7-6; abundance: NA; d_gene: NA; j_gene: TRBJ1-2
CDR3aa: CASSAGTLSYEQYF; CDR3nt: TGTGCCAGCAGCGCCGGGACACTCTCCTACGAGCAGTACTTC; v_gene: TRBV7-9; abundance: many; d_gene: NA; j_gene: TRBJ2-7
CDR3aa: CASSQQGREKLFF; CDR3nt: TGTGCCAGCAGCCAACAGGGTCGGGAAAAACTGTTTTTT; v_gene: TRBV14; abundance: many; d_gene: NA; j_gene: TRBJ1-4
CDR3aa: CASSLIAGEGQFF; CDR3nt: TGTGCCAGTAGTCTAATAGCGGGAGAGGGGCAGTTCTTC; v_gene: TRBV19; abundance: NA; d_gene: TRBD2; j_gene: TRBJ2-1
CDR3aa: CASSQQGGFEKLFF; CDR3nt: TGTGCCAGCAGTCAACAGGGTGGGTTTGAAAAACTGTTTTTT; v_gene: TRBV12-3/TRBV12-4; abundance: many; d_gene: NA; j_gene: TRBJ1-4
CDR3aa: CSQRRALGTDTQYF; CDR3nt: TGCAGTCAGCGCCGGGCCCTGGGCACAGATACGCAGTATTTT; v_gene: TRBV20-1; abundance: few; d_gene: NA; j_gene: TRBJ2-3
CDR3aa: CATSLQAYSNQPQHF; CDR3nt: TGTGCCACCAGTCTACAGGCCTATAGCAATCAGCCCCAGCATTTT; v_gene: TRBV2; abundance: few; d_gene: NA; j_gene: TRBJ1-5
CDR3aa: CASSEFEGAYKQFF; CDR3nt: TGTGCCAGCAGTGAATTTGAGGGGGCCTATAAGCAGTTCTTC; v_gene: TRBV6-2/TRBV6-3; abundance: NA; d_gene: TRBD1; j_gene: TRBJ2-1
CDR3aa: CSVSTLAGGGKNIQYF; CDR3nt: TGCAGCGTTTCAACTTTAGCGGGAGGAGGCAAAAACATTCAGTACTTC; v_gene: TRBV29-1; abundance: many; d_gene: TRBD2; j_gene: TRBJ2-4